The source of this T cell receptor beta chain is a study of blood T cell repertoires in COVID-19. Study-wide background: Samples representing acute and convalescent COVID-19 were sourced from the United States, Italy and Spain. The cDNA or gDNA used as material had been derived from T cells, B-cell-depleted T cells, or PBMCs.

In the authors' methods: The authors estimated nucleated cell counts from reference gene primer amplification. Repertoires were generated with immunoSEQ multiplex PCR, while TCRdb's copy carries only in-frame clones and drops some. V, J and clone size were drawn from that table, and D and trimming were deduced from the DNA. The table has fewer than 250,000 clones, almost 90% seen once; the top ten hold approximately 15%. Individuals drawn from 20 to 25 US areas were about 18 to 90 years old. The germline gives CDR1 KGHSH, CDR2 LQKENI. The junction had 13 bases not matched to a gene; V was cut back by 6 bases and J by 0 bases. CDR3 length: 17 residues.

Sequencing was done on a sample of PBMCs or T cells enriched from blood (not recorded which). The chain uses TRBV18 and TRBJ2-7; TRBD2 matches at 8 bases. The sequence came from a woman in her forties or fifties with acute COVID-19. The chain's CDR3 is CASSDTLGSGTSYEQYF. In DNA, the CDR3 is TGTGCCAGCTCCGACACTTTGGGTAGCGGGACCTCCTACGAGCAGTACTTC.